Presented here are 8 T cell receptor beta chains from one specimen sequenced in a study of shared clonotypes between healthy human individuals (dated by TCRdb to about 2020). Libraries were built with the immunoSEQ multiplex PCR assay. The table comes from immuneACCESS by way of TCRdb, which keeps in-frame sequences with V and J called. Part of the clones is missing from these tables; in studies checked, under half for an unresolved V gene and the rest for unknown reasons. Here the sample has around 600,000 clones; 97% occur a single time. Around 0.06% of the sample belongs to the ten largest clones. Sequencing was carried out using naive CD4+ T cells sorted from blood. In the paper's terms, the cell subset or site label means: CD45RA+ positively selected. These receptor sequences come from a woman in her 30s in good health.

This chain joins TRBV15 and TRBJ2-2; no reliable D call. Trimming took 8 bases from V and 4 from J, leaving 20 bases between them. Germline assignment: CDR1 LNHNV and CDR2 YYDKDF (reference sequence). The CDR3 runs to 16 residues. This CDR3 is CATAAVMQRGTGELFF. In nucleotides, the CDR3 is TGTGCCACCGCCGCGGTAATGCAGCGAGGCACCGGGGAGCTGTTTTTT.

The V call is TRBV27, the J call TRBJ1-3; D not resolved. Trimming removed 0 bases at V and 2 bases at J, with 8 bases between. CDR1 is MNHEY, CDR2 SMNVEV, per germline (reference sequence). The CDR3 totals 15 residues. The CDR3 DNA sequence: TGTGCCAGCAGTTTATCAGCGGCTCCTGGAAACACCATATATTTT. It codes for CASSLSAAPGNTIYF.

V usage is TRBV19 and J usage is TRBJ2-1; D unresolved. V lost 4 bases, J lost 10 bases, and 20 bases lay in between. This CDR3 has 15 amino acids. Germline-derived CDR1 and CDR2 are LNHDA and SQIVND (reference sequence). The CDR3 protein is CASSREGGLNWEQFF. CDR3 DNA: TGTGCCAGTAGTAGGGAAGGTGGGCTAAATTGGGAGCAGTTCTTC.

V and J are TRBV28 and TRBJ1-1; no firm D call. CDR3 length equals 14 residues. The V gene's germline CDR1 is MDHEN and CDR2 SYDVKM. Trimming took off 1 base at V and 7 bases at J, with 13 bases between the two ends. The CDR3, as DNA: TGTGCCAGCAGTTTATCACAACAGCCCTTTGAAGCTTTCTTT. Translation: CASSLSQQPFEAFF.

Comments on this clone: A read error may account for a junction end that differs from germline. The rearrangement joins TRBV28 to TRBJ1-5; 9 bases match TRBD1. This CDR3 has 14 residues. Germline V gene lookup returns CDR1 MDHEN and CDR2 SYDVKM. CDR3 in amino acids: CASNLDRGYEPQHF. CDR3 DNA sequence: TGTGCCAGCAATTTAGACAGGGGGTATGAGCCCCAGCATTTT.

The genes are TRBV5-1 and TRBJ2-3; 9 bases line up with TRBD2. The germline V gene has CDR1 SGHRS and CDR2 YFSETQ. The CDR3 runs 15 residues. Here the CDR3 DNA reads TGCGCTTCGACGGGGCTAGCGGGACACACAGATACGCAGTATTTT. Protein product: CASTGLAGHTDTQYF.

This chain uses TRBV19 with TRBJ2-2; TRBD1 aligns across 9 bases. V lost 5 bases, J lost 0 bases, and 4 bases stayed unmatched. The germline V gene encodes CDR1 LNHDA and CDR2 SQIVND (reference sequence). The CDR3 spans 16 residues. The CDR3 here is CASSWDRDPNTGELFF. The CDR3 coding sequence is TGTGCCAGTAGTTGGGACAGGGACCCGAACACCGGGGAGCTGTTTTTT.

V is TRBV5-4 and J is TRBJ2-3; D unresolved. Deletions cut 0 bases from V and 6 bases from J, with 5 bases between. CDR1 and CDR2 (germline): SGHNT, YYREEE (reference sequence). The CDR3 is 12 residues long. CDR3 region: CASSLDLDTQYF. The CDR3 coding sequence is TGTGCCAGCAGCTTGGACTTGGATACGCAGTATTTT. Full variable domain (remainder filled in from reference TRBV5-4 and TRBJ2-3): ETGVTQSPTHLIKTRGQQVTLRCSSQSGHNTVSWYQQALGQGPQFIFQYYREEENGRGNFPPRFSGLQFPNYSSELNVNALELDDSALYLCASSLDLDTQYFGPGTRLTVL.